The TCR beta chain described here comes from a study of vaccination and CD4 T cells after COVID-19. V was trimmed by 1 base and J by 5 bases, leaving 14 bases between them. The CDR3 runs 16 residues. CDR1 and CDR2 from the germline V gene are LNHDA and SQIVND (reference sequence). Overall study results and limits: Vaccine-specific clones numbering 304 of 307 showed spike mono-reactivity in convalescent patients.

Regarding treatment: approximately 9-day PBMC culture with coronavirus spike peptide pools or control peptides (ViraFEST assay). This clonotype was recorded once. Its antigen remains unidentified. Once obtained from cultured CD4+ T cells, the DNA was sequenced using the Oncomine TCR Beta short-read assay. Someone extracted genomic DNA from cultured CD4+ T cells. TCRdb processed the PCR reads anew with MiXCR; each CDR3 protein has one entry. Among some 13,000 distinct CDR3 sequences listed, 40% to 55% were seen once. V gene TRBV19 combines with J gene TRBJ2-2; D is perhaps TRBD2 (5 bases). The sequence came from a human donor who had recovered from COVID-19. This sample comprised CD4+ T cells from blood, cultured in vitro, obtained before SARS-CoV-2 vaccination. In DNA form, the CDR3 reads TGTGCCAGTAGTATAGGTGATGCCCCGGGAACCGGGGAGCTGTTTTTT. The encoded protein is CASSIGDAPGTGELFF.